The source of this T cell receptor beta chain is a study of cytomegalovirus exposure and HLA in healthy donors. Whole-study context: From donors who were HLA-typed, an early data release held about 89 million unique TCRs. Findings and limits, study-wide: Upon later analysis, TCR association rates were observed to vary by HLA locus, being highest for DRB1 and lowest for HLA-C.

The study ran its PCR with 60 Vbeta and 13 Jbeta primers. Using immunoSEQ multiplex PCR, the repertoire was profiled, and TCRdb retains in-frame clones only, with some absent. This sample contains about 190,000 clones. As concerns this clone: What it binds is unknown.

Germline trimming cut 0 bases from V and 5 bases from J; bases unmatched to any gene: 11. CDR3 length: 17 residues. Germline V gene data show CDR1 as SGDLS and CDR2 as YYNGEE. Source material: PBMCs. The clonotype was recovered from a woman in her 30s in good health and CMV-seropositive. J is TRBJ2-1 and V is TRBV9, with TRBD2 identical over 7 bases. CDR3 sequence (DNA): TGTGCCAGCAGCGTAGGTATCGCTAGCGGACCCCACAATGAGCAGTTCTTC. Translation: CASSVGIASGPHNEQFF.